These 28 T cell receptor beta chains were sequenced from one sample in a study of T cell repertoires in cytomegalovirus infection. TCRdb called the reads again in MiXCR, with one record for every CDR3 protein. The data hold hundreds of thousands of distinct CDR3 sequences, with around a third observed a single time. These receptors lack a known antigen. Material: cultured PBMCs, obtained from culture after CMV antigen stimulation. These TCRs come from a human donor in good health (CMV status not recorded). Some clones in this sample may be carry-over from other donors' samples.

The chain has TRBV5-3 and TRBJ2-3; D may be TRBD1 or TRBD2 (5 bases each). TRBV5-3 is flagged as an ORF with uncertain function. The CDR3 spans 15 residues. Between the trimmed V and J ends, which lost 8 bases and 6 bases, there was a span of 22 bases. The CDR3 DNA reads as TGTGCCAGCAGACCCGGGACCCGGGGCCAGGATACGCAGTATTTT. Protein product: CASRPGTRGQDTQYF.

The chain carries TRBV4-3 and TRBJ2-5; D gene uncertain. The germline CDR1 and CDR2 sequences are LGHNA and YSLEER. The ends were cut back, 4 bases at V and 4 bases at J, with 13 bases in the middle. This CDR3 is built from 14 residues. CDR3 region: CASSPGLGRETQYF. The CDR3 DNA sequence: TGCGCCAGCAGCCCGGGCTTGGGTAGAGAGACCCAGTACTTC.

This clonotype occurred many times. The chain is built from TRBV6-2 or TRBV6-3 and TRBJ2-7; 14 bases are shared with TRBD2. CDR3 length: 19 residues. CDR1 and CDR2 from the germline V gene are MNHEY and SVGEGT. J was trimmed by 7 bases and V by 6 bases; bases with no gene match: 20. CDR3 in amino acids: CASSFTALGTSGSRIEQYF. CDR3 nucleotide sequence: TGTGCCAGCAGCTTTACTGCACTTGGGACTAGCGGGAGCCGAATAGAGCAGTACTTC.

The gene calls are TRBV19 and TRBJ2-3; D gene ambiguous. The germline CDR1 and CDR2 sequences are LNHDA and SQIVND (reference sequence). V lost 5 bases and J lost 2, with 8 bases in between. The CDR3 totals 13 residues. The CDR3 spells CASSPWNTDTQYF. CDR3 coding DNA: TGTGCCAGTAGTCCCTGGAACACAGATACGCAGTATTTT. The full variable domain, its missing parts supplied by reference TRBV19 and TRBJ2-3, is DGGITQSPKYLFRKEGQNVTLSCEQNLNHDAMYWYRQDPGQGLRLIYYSQIVNDFQKGDIAEGYSVSREKKESFPLTVTSAQKNPTAFYLCASSPWNTDTQYFGPGTRLTVL.

This clonotype was detected only a few times. This chain links TRBV7-9 with TRBJ2-3; perhaps TRBD1 as D (5 bases). Germline V gene sequence: CDR1 SEHNR, CDR2 FQNEAQ (reference sequence). With 5 bases removed from V and 0 bases from J, the gap between germline ends came to 15 bases. The length of the CDR3 is 16 residues. The CDR3 here is CASSAQGSPSTDTQYF. In DNA, the CDR3 is TGTGCCAGCAGCGCGCAGGGTAGCCCTAGCACAGATACGCAGTATTTT. Drawing the rest from reference TRBV7-9 and TRBJ2-3, the complete variable domain is DTGVSQNPRHKITKRGQNVTFRCDPISEHNRLYWYRQTLGQGPEFLTYFQNEAQLEKSRLLSDRFSAERPKGSFSTLEIQRTEQGDSAMYLCASSAQGSPSTDTQYFGPGTRLTVL.

This clonotype came up many times. This chain joins TRBV19 and TRBJ2-7; 7 positions agree with TRBD1. From germline, CDR1 is LNHDA and CDR2 SQIVND (reference sequence). The ends lost 3 bases at V and 2 bases at J; junction bases unmatched: 1. The CDR3 has 13 residues. The CDR3 DNA reads TGTGCCAGTAGTATTAGGGGGCCCTACGAGCAGTACTTC. Its protein is CASSIRGPYEQYF.

There are a few counts of this clonotype. This rearrangement joins TRBV12-3 or TRBV12-4 to TRBJ1-1, with 9 nucleotides matching TRBD1. The CDR3 spans 13 residues. With V trimmed by 7 bases and J by 10 bases, 10 bases remained unmatched. CDR3 residues: CASIRTQGAGAFF. Written as DNA, the CDR3 is TGTGCCAGCATCCGAACACAGGGGGCGGGAGCTTTCTTT.

This clonotype was picked up a small number of times. This sequence joins TRBV5-4 and TRBJ2-7; 10 bases align to TRBD2. Germline V gene lookup returns CDR1 SGHNT and CDR2 YYREEE (reference sequence). The CDR3 contains 14 residues. Trimming took 4 bases from V and 2 from J; bases not matched to a gene: 3. DNA of the CDR3: TGTGCCAGCAGCCAGCGGGGGGGGACCTACGAGCAGTACTTC. Its translation is CASSQRGGTYEQYF.

The V and J genes are TRBV19 and TRBJ2-7; weak D call: TRBD2 (5 bases). V lost 0 bases, J lost 3 bases, and 9 bases lay in between. The germline V gene encodes CDR1 LNHDA and CDR2 SQIVND (reference sequence). The length of the CDR3 is 14 residues. The CDR3 loop is CASSIDRRGYEQYF. The CDR3 DNA reads TGTGCCAGTAGTATAGATCGACGGGGCTACGAGCAGTACTTC.

This clonotype has a handful of counts. This chain uses TRBV7-2 with TRBJ2-1, with 10 positions matching TRBD2. Per the germline V gene, CDR1 is SGHTA and CDR2 is FQGNSA. With V trimmed by 1 base and J by 9 bases, 6 bases remained unmatched. This CDR3 region has 15 residues. The CDR3 loop is CASSLVLAGYGEQFF. Written as DNA, the CDR3 is TGTGCCAGCAGCTTAGTACTAGCGGGATATGGTGAGCAGTTCTTC.

This clonotype was recorded a few times. J is TRBJ1-5 and V is TRBV4-1; 7 bases line up with TRBD1. V lost 4 bases and J lost 9; bases outside the gene matches: 9. Germline-derived CDR1 and CDR2 are MGHRA and YSYEKL. CDR3 length: 14 residues. The CDR3 region has the DNA TGCGCCAGCAGCCGAAGACAGGGCACAGGGCCCCAGCATTTT. This encodes CASSRRQGTGPQHF.

The rearrangement uses TRBV6-2 or TRBV6-3 and TRBJ1-1; D gene ambiguous. Germline CDR1 reads MNHEY; CDR2 reads SVGEGT. This CDR3 spans 13 amino acids. Trimming removed 5 bases from V and 3 bases from J, with 10 bases in between. CDR3 region: CASSPDPYTEAFF. The CDR3 DNA reads as TGTGCCAGCAGTCCTGATCCCTACACTGAAGCTTTCTTT.

This chain connects TRBV2 to TRBJ2-7; D may match TRBD1 or TRBD2 (5 bases each). This CDR3 is 15 amino acids long. Trimming stripped 5 bases from V and 4 bases from J, with 18 bases between. Germline V gene data show CDR1 as SNHLY and CDR2 as FYNNEI. CDR3 DNA sequence: TGTGCCAGCAGTCACCCCCCGACAGACTATTACGAGCAGTACTTC. Translated, it gives CASSHPPTDYYEQYF.

V and J are TRBV20-1 and TRBJ1-6; no definite D call. The CDR3 consists of 16 residues. Germline CDR1 reads DFQATT; CDR2 reads SNEGSKA (reference sequence). The V gene lost 0 bases and the J gene lost 7 bases, with 16 bases spanning the gap. CDR3 coding DNA: TGCAGTGCTAGAGATGAGGGTAGTACGAGGAATTCACCCCTCCACTTT. Residues: CSARDEGSTRNSPLHF.

At least ten counts were recorded for this clonotype. This sequence joins TRBV2 and TRBJ2-3; no clear D gene. Germline values: CDR1 SNHLY, CDR2 FYNNEI. Between the trimmed V and J ends, which lost 10 bases and 0 bases, there was a span of 17 bases. This CDR3 is 15 amino acids long. The chain's CDR3 is CAIQLSTLSTDTQYF. DNA for the CDR3: TGTGCCATCCAACTCTCTACACTCAGCACAGATACGCAGTATTTT.

The chain joins TRBV19 to TRBJ2-1; unclear D gene. The germline V gene has CDR1 LNHDA and CDR2 SQIVND (reference sequence). V was pared by 5 bases and J by 0 bases, with 8 bases between. CDR3 length: 14 amino acids. The CDR3 here is CASSGLNSYNEQFF. The CDR3 bases are TGTGCCAGTAGTGGCCTAAACTCCTACAATGAGCAGTTCTTC.

CDR3 sequence (DNA): TGCAGTGCTAGGGACGAGAAAGAGACCCAGTACTTC. This encodes CSARDEKETQYF. This chain connects TRBV20-1 to TRBJ2-5; D is uncertain. The CDR3 loop spans 12 amino acids. Germline CDR1 is DFQATT and CDR2 is SNEGSKA (reference sequence). V lost 3 bases to trimming and J lost 3 bases, with 8 bases between them.

J is TRBJ1-2 and V is TRBV28; 7 nucleotides align to TRBD1. Germline V gives CDR1 MDHEN, CDR2 SYDVKM. The CDR3 totals 15 residues. Trimming removed 3 bases from V and 0 bases from J; junction bases left unmatched: 4. CDR3 region: CASSLMGQTNYGYTF. CDR3 coding DNA: TGTGCCAGCAGTTTGATGGGACAGACTAACTATGGCTACACCTTC.

This clonotype was found many times. This chain uses TRBV7-8 with TRBJ2-7; D remains ambiguous. Germline assignment: CDR1 SGHVS and CDR2 FQNEAQ. This CDR3 contains 17 residues. V dropped 4 bases and J dropped 2 bases, with 21 bases sitting between them. The CDR3 coding sequence is TGTGCCAGCAGCTCACCCTCGAGTCGCCCGCTGACCTACGAGCAGTACTTC. Protein product: CASSSPSSRPLTYEQYF.

This chain links TRBV12-3 or TRBV12-4 with TRBJ2-7; no firm D call. Deletions cut 6 bases from V and 8 bases from J, with 11 bases between. This CDR3 is 11 amino acids long. The CDR3: CASSDRFQQYF. In DNA, the CDR3 is TGTGCCAGCAGCGATCGCTTTCAGCAGTACTTC.

The chain uses TRBV5-4 and TRBJ2-1, with 10 bases lining up with TRBD1. With 3 bases clipped from V and 9 bases from J, the junction kept 6 bases outside the gene matches. Germline CDR1 reads SGHNT; CDR2 reads YYREEE (reference sequence). This CDR3 has 14 residues. The CDR3 region is CASSSWGQGSEQFF. The CDR3, as DNA: TGTGCCAGCAGCTCCTGGGGACAGGGGTCTGAGCAGTTCTTC. Full variable domain (remainder filled in from reference TRBV5-4 and TRBJ2-1): ETGVTQSPTHLIKTRGQQVTLRCSSQSGHNTVSWYQQALGQGPQFIFQYYREEENGRGNFPPRFSGLQFPNYSSELNVNALELDDSALYLCASSSWGQGSEQFFGPGTRLTVL.

This clonotype was detected ten times or more. The rearrangement links TRBV7-8 to TRBJ2-5; maybe TRBD1 (5 bases). The V gene's germline CDR1 is SGHVS and CDR2 FQNEAQ. This CDR3 has 15 amino acids. With 5 bases removed from V and 5 bases from J, the gap between germline ends came to 18 bases. CDR3 in DNA: TGTGCCAGCAGCCAACAGGCTCAAAATTGGGAGACCCAGTACTTC. Translating it yields CASSQQAQNWETQYF. Based on the CDR3 plus reference TRBV7-8 and TRBJ2-5, the full variable domain is GAGVSQSPRYKVAKRGQDVALRCDPISGHVSLFWYQQALGQGPEFLTYFQNEAQLDKSGLPSDRFFAERPEGSVSTLKIQRTQQEDSAVYLCASSQQAQNWETQYFGPGTRLLVL.

A few counts support this clonotype. The CDR3 reads CASSLPWRNEQFF. CDR3 DNA: TGTGCCAGCAGCTTACCTTGGAGGAATGAGCAGTTCTTC. V and J are TRBV11-2 and TRBJ2-1, with D tentatively TRBD2 (5 bases). The CDR3 has 13 amino acids. Trimming pared 2 bases from V and 7 bases from J, leaving 9 bases between. CDR1 SGHAT and CDR2 FQNNGV come from the germline V gene.

The chain has TRBV2 and TRBJ1-1, with D possibly matching TRBD1 (5 bases). The ends were cut back, 11 bases at V and 5 bases at J, with 12 bases in the middle. Looked up from germline, CDR1 is SNHLY and CDR2 is FYNNEI. This CDR3 is built from 11 residues. The CDR3 sequence: CASPGKTEAFF. CDR3 coding DNA: TGTGCCTCACCAGGGAAGACTGAAGCTTTCTTT.

The V and J genes are TRBV12-3 or TRBV12-4 and TRBJ2-7, with D possibly TRBD2 on 6 matching bases. V dropped 2 bases and J dropped 2 bases, with 10 bases sitting between them. The CDR3 runs to 14 residues. CDR3 region: CASSLPGLPYEQYF. Written as DNA, the CDR3 is TGTGCCAGCAGTTTACCGGGACTTCCCTACGAGCAGTACTTC.

This chain links TRBV4-1 with TRBJ2-4; tentatively, D is TRBD2 (7 bases). In germline, CDR1 is MGHRA, CDR2 YSYEKL. The CDR3 has 14 residues. V was clipped by 9 bases and J by 7 bases, with 19 bases between them. The CDR3, as DNA: TGCGCCAGTATGGGAGGAGGGGGAGGGAACATTCAGTACTTC. This sequence encodes CASMGGGGGNIQYF.

The sample holds many counts of this clonotype. The genes are TRBV7-2 and TRBJ1-5; D ambiguous. Germline CDR1 SGHTA, CDR2 FQGNSA. V shed 3 bases and J shed 6 bases, with 9 bases lying between them. The CDR3 has 13 residues. CDR3 DNA: TGTGCCAGCAGCTTGGAGGGAAGTCAGCCCCAGCATTTT. Amino acid sequence: CASSLEGSQPQHF.

This clonotype was counted ten times or more. CDR3 amino acids: CASSLRAGVNTEAFF. Written as DNA, the CDR3 is TGTGCCAGCAGCTTAAGGGCGGGGGTGAACACTGAAGCTTTCTTT. This sequence joins TRBV7-2 and TRBJ1-1; possibly TRBD1 for D (5 bases). The CDR3 runs 15 residues. Trimming took off 2 bases at V and 0 bases at J, with 10 bases between the two ends. The germline V gene has CDR1 SGHTA and CDR2 FQGNSA.